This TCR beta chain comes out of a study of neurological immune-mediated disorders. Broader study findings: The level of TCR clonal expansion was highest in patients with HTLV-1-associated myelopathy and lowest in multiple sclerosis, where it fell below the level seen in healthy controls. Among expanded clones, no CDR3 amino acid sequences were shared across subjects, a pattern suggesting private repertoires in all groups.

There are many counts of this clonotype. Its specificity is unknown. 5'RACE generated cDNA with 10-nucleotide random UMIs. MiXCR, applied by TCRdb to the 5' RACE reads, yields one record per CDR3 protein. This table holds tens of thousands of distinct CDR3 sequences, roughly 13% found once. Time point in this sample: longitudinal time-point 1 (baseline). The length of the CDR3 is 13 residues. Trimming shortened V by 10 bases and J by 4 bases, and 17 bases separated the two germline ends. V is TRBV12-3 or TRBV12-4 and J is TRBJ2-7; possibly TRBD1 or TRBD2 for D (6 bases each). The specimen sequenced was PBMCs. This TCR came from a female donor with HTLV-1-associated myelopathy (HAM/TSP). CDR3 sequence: CATQWGAGYEQYF. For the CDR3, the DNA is TGTGCCACCCAATGGGGGGCTGGTTACGAGCAGTACTTC.